These 30 T cell receptor beta chains share one sample of origin, sequenced in a study of cytomegalovirus exposure and HLA in healthy donors. A multiplex PCR was run with 60 Vbeta primers and 13 Jbeta primers. Produced via immunoSEQ multiplex PCR; TCRdb's table is partial and in-frame only. The sample has 200,000 or so clones, roughly four fifths seen once; the top ten hold under 7.5%. The sequencing sample was made of PBMCs. The receptors shown here come from a woman aged 45-65 years in good health and CMV-seropositive.

The rearrangement uses TRBV5-5 and TRBJ2-1, with 11 bases lining up with TRBD2. This CDR3 comprises 15 residues. Germline CDR1 and CDR2: SGHKS and YYEKEE (reference sequence). With 3 bases clipped from V and 4 bases from J, the junction kept 3 bases outside the gene matches. The CDR3 DNA follows: TGTGCCAGCAGCTCCTCTAGCGGGAGGTACAATGAGCAGTTCTTC. It codes for CASSSSSGRYNEQFF.

The J gene is TRBJ2-3, the V gene TRBV10-3; 12 bases match TRBD1. V lost 5 bases, J lost 6 bases, and 21 bases stayed unmatched. CDR3 length: 20 amino acids. Germline V gene sequence: CDR1 ENHRY, CDR2 SYGVKD. The CDR3 region has the DNA TGTGCCATCAGTACCGGGACAGGGGGCCCCGGGGGGACTAGATACGATACGCAGTATTTT. It is translated as CAISTGTGGPGGTRYDTQYF.

Here the CDR3 reads CASAGNTGELFF. The CDR3, as DNA: TGTGCCAGCGCAGGGAACACCGGGGAGCTGTTTTTT. V is TRBV6-1 and J is TRBJ2-2, with unresolved D. This CDR3 comprises 12 residues. V was shortened by 8 bases and J by 1 base, with 5 bases between the two germline ends. Looked up from germline, CDR1 is MNHNS and CDR2 is SASEGT.

The CDR3 reads CASSWREYNEQFF. CDR3 nucleotides: TGCGCCAGCAGCTGGAGGGAGTACAATGAGCAGTTCTTC. The V call is TRBV5-1, the J call TRBJ2-1; perhaps TRBD2 as D (6 bases). Germline V gene lookup returns CDR1 SGHRS and CDR2 YFSETQ. CDR3 size: 13 residues. The V end was cut by 3 bases, the J end by 4 bases, with 8 bases between.

The chain has TRBV5-1 and TRBJ1-2; 7 bases match TRBD1. CDR3 length: 23 residues. The germline gives CDR1 SGHRS, CDR2 YFSETQ. J was trimmed by 7 bases and V by 4 bases; bases with no gene match: 37. The CDR3 sequence: CASSPVSAPPARTGSRHESGYTF. The CDR3 DNA reads as TGCGCCAGCAGCCCGGTTTCCGCGCCCCCAGCAAGGACAGGTTCTCGCCATGAGTCTGGCTACACCTTC.

The chain combines TRBV7-9 with TRBJ2-5, with TRBD1 as a possible D gene (6 bases). Germline values: CDR1 SEHNR, CDR2 FQNEAQ (reference sequence). The CDR3 has 15 residues. Trimming pared 5 bases from V and 1 base from J, leaving 14 bases between. The CDR3: CASSPTGRGQETQYF. CDR3 bases: TGTGCCAGCAGCCCTACGGGCAGGGGCCAAGAGACCCAGTACTTC.

The chain employs TRBV10-3 and TRBJ1-5, with D possibly matching TRBD1 (5 bases). This CDR3 contains 14 residues. V was trimmed by 11 bases and J by 2 bases, leaving 16 bases between them. The germline V gene encodes CDR1 ENHRY and CDR2 SYGVKD. The CDR3 DNA follows: TGTGCCGTTAGCGGGGCGCAGGGCAATCAGCCCCAGCATTTT. Its translation: CAVSGAQGNQPQHF.

The V call is TRBV7-8, the J call TRBJ2-2; the match to TRBD1 covers 9 bases. The CDR3 spans 17 residues. Trimming at V came to 4 bases and at J to 2 bases, leaving 8 bases not matched to a gene. Germline assignment: CDR1 SGHVS and CDR2 FQNEAQ. DNA for the CDR3: TGTGCCAGCAGCTCTCGGGACAGGGTTGGTAACACCGGGGAGCTGTTTTTT. Its translation is CASSSRDRVGNTGELFF.

The genes are TRBV5-1 and TRBJ2-2; D may be TRBD1 (6 bases). The germline V and J ends were trimmed by 0 bases and 7 bases, with 13 bases remaining between them. The germline gives CDR1 SGHRS, CDR2 YFSETQ. The CDR3 covers 15 residues. As DNA, the CDR3 is TGCGCCAGCAGCTTGGTTCAGGGGCTGAGCGGGGAGCTGTTTTTT. Amino acids: CASSLVQGLSGELFF.

The genes are TRBV25-1 and TRBJ1-1; a weak D match, TRBD1 (5 bases). V dropped 3 bases and J dropped 5 bases, with 16 bases sitting between them. This CDR3 spans 15 amino acids. Germline V gives CDR1 MGHDK, CDR2 SYGVNS. CDR3 in amino acids: CASSEGKGWGTEAFF. The CDR3 DNA reads TGTGCCAGCAGTGAGGGAAAGGGGTGGGGTACTGAAGCTTTCTTT.

To note about this clone: The junction differs from germline at one of its ends, possibly a read error. This sequence joins TRBV18 and TRBJ1-2, with 9 positions matching TRBD1. The germline gives CDR1 KGHSH, CDR2 LQKENI. The length of the CDR3 is 12 residues. The CDR3 spells CASSRPTGGLSF. In DNA, the CDR3 is TGTGCCAGCTCCCGACCGACAGGGGGTTTGTCCTTC.

The V gene is TRBV7-9, the J gene TRBJ2-3; 7 bases fit TRBD2. V trimming: 3 bases; J trimming: 6 bases; junction bases outside the gene matches: 6. The CDR3 totals 14 residues. Germline CDR1 and CDR2: SEHNR and FQNEAQ (reference sequence). This chain's CDR3 is CASSFSGGLDTQYF. In DNA form, the CDR3 reads TGTGCCAGCAGCTTCTCGGGAGGTCTGGATACGCAGTATTTT.

The chain joins TRBV5-6 to TRBJ2-1; 10 bases match TRBD2. The CDR3 extends over 17 amino acids. The ends lost 0 bases at V and 9 bases at J; junction bases unmatched: 12. Germline V gene lookup returns CDR1 SGHDT and CDR2 YYEEEE. The CDR3 region is CASSLAPASGRWGEQFF. CDR3 DNA sequence: TGTGCCAGCAGCTTGGCCCCGGCTAGCGGGAGATGGGGTGAGCAGTTCTTC.

The chain has TRBV18 and TRBJ2-5; TRBD2 aligns across 7 bases. Trimming took 5 bases from V and 2 from J; bases not matched to a gene: 5. Germline CDR1 reads KGHSH; CDR2 reads LQKENI. This CDR3 region has 14 residues. CDR3 in amino acids: CASSSRTSQETQYF. The CDR3 coding sequence is TGTGCCAGCTCATCCCGGACTAGTCAAGAGACCCAGTACTTC.

The table lists this clone with a few counts. V usage is TRBV28 and J usage is TRBJ2-7; 9 nucleotides match TRBD1. The CDR3 loop spans 14 amino acids. V trimming: 7 bases; J trimming: 0 bases; junction bases outside the gene matches: 4. Germline V gives CDR1 MDHEN, CDR2 SYDVKM. CDR3 protein: CASTWTGVSYEQYF. The CDR3 DNA reads TGTGCCAGCACCTGGACAGGGGTCTCCTACGAGCAGTACTTC.

V is TRBV7-2 and J is TRBJ2-3, with 10 nucleotides matching TRBD2. With 1 base clipped from V and 9 bases from J, the junction kept 13 bases outside the gene matches. This CDR3 is built from 17 residues. Germline V gene lookup returns CDR1 SGHTA and CDR2 FQGNSA. The CDR3 loop reads CASSLENSGGTGRTQYF. The CDR3 coding sequence is TGTGCCAGCAGCTTAGAGAATAGCGGGGGGACTGGACGGACGCAGTATTTT.

The chain uses TRBV2 and TRBJ1-2; 12 bases match TRBD1. Germline CDR1 and CDR2: SNHLY and FYNNEI. Unmatched junction bases numbered 9, after V lost 9 bases and J lost 4 bases. This CDR3 has 15 amino acids. DNA of the CDR3: TGTGCCAGGGGCGGGACAGGGGGCGAAGGCTATGGCTACACCTTC. Its protein is CARGGTGGEGYGYTF.

The gene calls are TRBV28 and TRBJ1-4; tentative D call: TRBD1 (6 bases). V lost 5 bases to trimming and J lost 5 bases, with 15 bases between them. The CDR3 has 15 residues. Germline CDR1 reads MDHEN; CDR2 reads SYDVKM. The CDR3 loop reads CASSLGGRGNEKLFF. CDR3 bases: TGTGCCAGCAGTCTAGGGGGACGGGGAAATGAAAAACTGTTTTTT.

The chain combines TRBV18 with TRBJ2-1, with 12 bases that match TRBD2. CDR3 size: 17 residues. With 1 base clipped from V and 6 bases from J, the junction kept 7 bases outside the gene matches. The V gene's germline CDR1 is KGHSH and CDR2 LQKENI. The CDR3 sequence: CASSPLVGTSGPNEQFF. CDR3 in DNA: TGTGCCAGCTCACCACTTGTCGGGACTAGCGGGCCCAATGAGCAGTTCTTC. Together with reference TRBV18 and TRBJ2-1, the CDR3 gives the full variable domain: NAGVMQNPRHLVRRRGQEARLRCSPMKGHSHVYWYRQLPEEGLKFMVYLQKENIIDESGMPKERFSAEFPKEGPSILRIQQVVRGDSAAYFCASSPLVGTSGPNEQFFGPGTRLTVL.

This sequence joins TRBV5-1 and TRBJ2-5, with TRBD1 as a possible D gene (6 bases). CDR1 and CDR2 (germline): SGHRS, YFSETQ. The CDR3 has 13 residues. This CDR3 reads CATSPMGADTQYF. DNA of the CDR3: TGCGCAACCAGCCCAATGGGGGCTGACACCCAGTACTTC.

V is TRBV4-2 and J is TRBJ2-2; the D gene is possibly TRBD2 (5 bases). CDR1 and CDR2 from the germline V gene are LGHNA and YNFKEQ. V lost 1 base to trimming and J lost 7 bases, with 16 bases between them. CDR3 length: 16 residues. For the CDR3, the DNA is TGTGCCAGCAGCCAAGCCGATACTAGGATCGGCGGGGAGCTGTTTTTT. Its translation: CASSQADTRIGGELFF.

The rearrangement uses TRBV28 and TRBJ2-2; 7 bases fit TRBD1. Trimming took 3 bases from V and 5 from J; bases not matched to a gene: 3. The CDR3 spans 14 residues. Germline V gene lookup returns CDR1 MDHEN and CDR2 SYDVKM. The DNA of the CDR3 is TGTGCCAGCAGTTTTTGGGGACAGACCGGGGAGCTGTTTTTT. Protein: CASSFWGQTGELFF.

V usage is TRBV5-4 and J usage is TRBJ1-5, with D unresolved. The V gene lost 4 bases and the J gene lost 5 bases, with 16 bases spanning the gap. This CDR3 is built from 15 residues. From germline, CDR1 is SGHNT and CDR2 YYREEE (reference sequence). For the CDR3, the DNA is TGTGCCAGCAGCGTCGACGGAAGGAGAGATCAGCCCCAGCATTTT. It is translated as CASSVDGRRDQPQHF.

This clone was picked up one time. The chain joins TRBV29-1 to TRBJ2-3, with TRBD2 matching over 7 bases. The CDR3 loop spans 16 amino acids. Germline assignment: CDR1 SQVTM and CDR2 ANQGSEA. The junction had 8 bases not matched to a gene; V was cut back by 2 bases and J by 0 bases. This CDR3 reads CSVERTRGSSTDTQYF. CDR3 DNA: TGCAGCGTTGAACGGACTAGAGGGTCTAGCACAGATACGCAGTATTTT.

This chain joins TRBV28 and TRBJ2-7; D might be TRBD1 (5 bases). The length of the CDR3 is 12 residues. Deletions cut 3 bases from V and 6 bases from J, with 9 bases between. The V gene's germline CDR1 is MDHEN and CDR2 SYDVKM. DNA for the CDR3: TGTGCCAGCAGTTTTCAGGGTTCCGAGCAGTACTTC. Translation gives CASSFQGSEQYF.

V and J are TRBV7-2 and TRBJ1-2, with TRBD1 matching over 12 bases. J lost 4 bases, V lost 4 bases, and 10 bases had no gene match. CDR1 SGHTA and CDR2 FQGNSA come from the germline V gene. This CDR3 contains 17 residues. The CDR3 DNA reads as TGTGCCAGCAGCTCTAGGGGACAGGGGGCCTCTAGCTATGGCTACACCTTC. It is translated as CASSSRGQGASSYGYTF.

This chain connects TRBV27 to TRBJ2-1, with TRBD2 matching 9 bases. This CDR3 contains 19 residues. Germline V gene sequence: CDR1 MNHEY, CDR2 SMNVEV (reference sequence). Unmatched junction bases numbered 14, after V lost 5 bases and J lost 0 bases. The CDR3 region is CASSTPYPSGVSSYNEQFF. CDR3 bases: TGTGCCAGCAGTACTCCGTACCCTAGCGGGGTAAGCTCCTACAATGAGCAGTTCTTC.

The gene calls are TRBV19 and TRBJ2-2, with 7 bases lining up with TRBD1. Unmatched junction bases numbered 7, after V lost 3 bases and J lost 3 bases. Germline CDR1 is LNHDA and CDR2 is SQIVND (reference sequence). This CDR3 is built from 16 residues. CDR3: CASSMPRDRYTGELFF. DNA of the CDR3: TGTGCCAGTAGTATGCCCCGGGACAGATACACCGGGGAGCTGTTTTTT.

The sample holds one count of this clone. The chain couples TRBV27 to TRBJ1-2; 8 bases are a match to TRBD1. The J segment lost 4 bases and the V segment lost 4 bases, leaving 5 bases of the junction unmatched. The CDR3 is made up of 14 amino acids. Germline V CDR1 and CDR2: MNHEY, SMNVEV (reference sequence). The DNA for the CDR3 is TGTGCCAGCAGTTCGGGACAGGAGATCTATGGCTACACCTTC. It codes for CASSSGQEIYGYTF.

CDR3 loop: CASSQNAWRFYYEQYF. CDR3 nucleotides: TGTGCCAGCAGTCAGAACGCCTGGCGGTTCTACTACGAGCAGTACTTC. J is TRBJ2-7 and V is TRBV27; no reliable D call. The germline gives CDR1 MNHEY, CDR2 SMNVEV (reference sequence). Between the trimmed V and J ends, which lost 5 bases and 3 bases, there was a span of 20 bases. The CDR3 spans 16 residues.